This is a list of T cell receptor beta chains from one sample in a study of T cells after yellow fever vaccination. TCRdb fed the 5' RACE reads into MiXCR, producing one record per CDR3 protein. The table records hundreds of thousands of distinct CDR3 sequences, roughly an eighth of them present only once. The sequenced sample was PBMCs, obtained on the day of the yellow fever booster vaccination. All receptors come from a man aged 30 to 45 who received the YFV17D yellow fever vaccine. Both conserved end residues are trimmed from each CDR3. The order of the fields is V gene, CDR3 length, J gene, CDR3 protein.

V: TRBV12-3/TRBV12-4; length: 12; J: TRBJ2-1; CDR3: ASSLGLAVDEQF
V: TRBV28; length: 15; J: TRBJ2-7; CDR3: ASTGMLAAQYSYEQY
V: TRBV11-2; length: 10; J: TRBJ2-1; CDR3: ASSFYANEQF
V: TRBV20-1; length: 12; J: TRBJ2-7; CDR3: SAGLAGRTYEQY
V: TRBV14; length: 16; J: TRBJ2-1; CDR3: ASSQGRVGLAGYNEQF
V: TRBV6-1; length: 14; J: TRBJ2-7; CDR3: ASGTSGRGGSYEQY
V: TRBV7-6; length: 14; J: TRBJ2-3; CDR3: ASSPPAGQGLYTQY
V: TRBV10-3; length: 12; J: TRBJ2-1; CDR3: AIRTGTDYNEQF
V: TRBV20-1; length: 14; J: TRBJ2-1; CDR3: SARDQSGVSYNEQF
V: TRBV7-2; length: 13; J: TRBJ2-7; CDR3: ASSLGQSSGGEQY
V: TRBV12-3/TRBV12-4; length: 11; J: TRBJ1-6; CDR3: ASSLSGNSPLH